The present T cell receptor beta chain was sequenced within a study of blood T cell repertoires in COVID-19. Study as a whole: Samples came from the United States, Italy and Spain, spanning acute and convalescent COVID-19. Sources were T cells, B-cell-depleted T cells, or PBMCs; the material itself was cDNA or gDNA.

In the authors' methods: Amplification of reference gene primers was used by the study to estimate nucleated cell counts. The table came from immunoSEQ multiplex PCR; TCRdb's copy has only in-frame clones and leaves some out. V and J calls and clone size are given by that table; D and trimming were obtained from the DNA. The data show about 220,000 clones, over 75% seen once. The ends lost 3 bases at V and 6 bases at J; junction bases unmatched: 2. In germline, CDR1 is SGHAT, CDR2 FQDESV (reference sequence). This CDR3 is 14 amino acids long. This TCR was sampled from a human donor in a cohort sampled during active COVID-19. This chain connects TRBV11-1 to TRBJ1-6; 7 bases fit TRBD1. Sequences were obtained from peripheral blood. The DNA of the CDR3 is TGTGCCAGCAGCTTGACAGGGTTTAATTCACCCCTCCACTTT. The encoded protein is CASSLTGFNSPLHF. Full variable domain (rest looked up from reference TRBV11-1 and TRBJ1-6): EAEVAQSPRYKITEKSQAVAFWCDPISGHATLYWYRQILGQGPELLVQFQDESVVDDSQLPKDRFSAERLKGVDSTLKIQPAELGDSAMYLCASSLTGFNSPLHFGNGTRLTVT.